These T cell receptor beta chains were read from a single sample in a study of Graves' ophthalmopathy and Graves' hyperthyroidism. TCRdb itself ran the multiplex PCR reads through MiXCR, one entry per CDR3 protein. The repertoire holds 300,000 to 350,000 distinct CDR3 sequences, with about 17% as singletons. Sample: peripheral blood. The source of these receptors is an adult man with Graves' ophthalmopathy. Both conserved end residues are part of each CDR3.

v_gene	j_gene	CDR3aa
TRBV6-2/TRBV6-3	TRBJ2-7	CASSYLLGLGSSYEQYF
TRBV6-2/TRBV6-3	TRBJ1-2	CASRAESANYGYTF
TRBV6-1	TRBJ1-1	CASRAYRGPTEAFF
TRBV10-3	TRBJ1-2	CAISESGPQGNYGYTF
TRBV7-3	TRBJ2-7	CASSGRLAGVHEQYF
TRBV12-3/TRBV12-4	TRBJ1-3	CASSSKLRASSGNTIYF
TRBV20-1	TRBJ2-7	CSVSIPRAPYEQYF
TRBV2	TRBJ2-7	CASSDPDGSYEQYF
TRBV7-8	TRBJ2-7	CASSGPQDSYEQYF
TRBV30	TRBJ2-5	CAWGRGPLQETQYF
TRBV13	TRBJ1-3	CASSRRQGSGNTIYF
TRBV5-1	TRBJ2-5	CASSSGPEPRETQYF
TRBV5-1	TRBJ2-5	CASSLDVRYQETQYF
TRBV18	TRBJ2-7	CASSPFGQPEQYF
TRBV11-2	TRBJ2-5	CASSIGLAGGSGETQYF
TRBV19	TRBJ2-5	CASSMEAKQETQYF
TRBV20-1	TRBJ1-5	CSAGQPNQPQHF
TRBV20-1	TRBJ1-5	CSASGGFNQPQHF
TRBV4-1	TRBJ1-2	CASSTRDFVDGYTF
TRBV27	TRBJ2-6	CASSFNAGLASGANVLTF